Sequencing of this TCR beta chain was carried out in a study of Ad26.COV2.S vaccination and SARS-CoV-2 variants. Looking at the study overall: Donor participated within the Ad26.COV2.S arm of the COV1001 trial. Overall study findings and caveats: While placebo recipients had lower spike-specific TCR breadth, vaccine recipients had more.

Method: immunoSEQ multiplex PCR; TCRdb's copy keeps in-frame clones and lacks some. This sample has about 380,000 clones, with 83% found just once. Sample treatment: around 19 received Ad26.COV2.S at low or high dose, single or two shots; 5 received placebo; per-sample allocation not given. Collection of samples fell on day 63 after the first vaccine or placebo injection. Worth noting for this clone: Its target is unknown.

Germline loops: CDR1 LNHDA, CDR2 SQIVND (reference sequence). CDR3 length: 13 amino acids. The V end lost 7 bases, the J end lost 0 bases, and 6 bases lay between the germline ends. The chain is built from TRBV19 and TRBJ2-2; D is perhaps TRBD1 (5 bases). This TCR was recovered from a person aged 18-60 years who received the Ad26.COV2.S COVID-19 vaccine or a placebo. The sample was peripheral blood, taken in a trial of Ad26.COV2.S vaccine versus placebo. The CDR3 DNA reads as TGTGCCAGTAAGACAGCGAACACCGGGGAGCTGTTTTTT. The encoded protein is CASKTANTGELFF.